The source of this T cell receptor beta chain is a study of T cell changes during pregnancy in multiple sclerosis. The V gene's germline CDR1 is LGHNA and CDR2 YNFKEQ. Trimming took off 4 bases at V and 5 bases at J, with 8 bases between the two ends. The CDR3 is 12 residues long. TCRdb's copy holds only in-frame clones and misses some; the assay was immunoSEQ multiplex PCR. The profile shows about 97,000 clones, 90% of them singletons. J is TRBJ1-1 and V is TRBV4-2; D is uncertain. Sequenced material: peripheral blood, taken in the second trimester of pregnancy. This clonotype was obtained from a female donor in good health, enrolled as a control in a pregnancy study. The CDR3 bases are TGTGCCAGCAGCCCCCCGGGGACTGAAGCTTTCTTT. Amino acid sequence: CASSPPGTEAFF.